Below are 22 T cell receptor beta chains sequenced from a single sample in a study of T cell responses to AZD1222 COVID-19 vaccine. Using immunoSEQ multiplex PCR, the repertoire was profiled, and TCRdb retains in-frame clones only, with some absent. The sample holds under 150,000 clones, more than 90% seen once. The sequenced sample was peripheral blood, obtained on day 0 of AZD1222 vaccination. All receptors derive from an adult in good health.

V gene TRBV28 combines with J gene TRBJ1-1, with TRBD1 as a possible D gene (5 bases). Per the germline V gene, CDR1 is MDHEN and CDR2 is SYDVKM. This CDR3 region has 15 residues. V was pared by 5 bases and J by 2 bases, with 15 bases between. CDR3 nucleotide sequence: TGTGCCAGCAGTCTCCGGGACCCTAGAAACACTGAAGCTTTCTTT. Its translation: CASSLRDPRNTEAFF.

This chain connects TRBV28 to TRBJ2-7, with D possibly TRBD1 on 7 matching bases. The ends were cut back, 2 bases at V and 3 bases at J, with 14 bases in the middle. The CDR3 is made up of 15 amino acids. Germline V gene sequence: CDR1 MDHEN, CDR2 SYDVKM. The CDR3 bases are TGTGCCAGCAGTTTACAGCGGGCAGGGGGCTACGAGCAGTACTTC. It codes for CASSLQRAGGYEQYF.

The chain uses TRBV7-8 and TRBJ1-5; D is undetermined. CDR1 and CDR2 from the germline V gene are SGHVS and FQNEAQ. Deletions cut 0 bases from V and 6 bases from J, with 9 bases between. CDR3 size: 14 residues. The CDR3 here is CASSLASFGQPQHF. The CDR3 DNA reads TGTGCCAGCAGCTTAGCCTCTTTCGGTCAGCCCCAGCATTTT.

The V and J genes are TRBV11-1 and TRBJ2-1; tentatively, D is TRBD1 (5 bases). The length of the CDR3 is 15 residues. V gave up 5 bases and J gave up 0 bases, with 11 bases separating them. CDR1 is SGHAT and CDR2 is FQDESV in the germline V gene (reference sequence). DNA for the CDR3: TGTGCCAGCAGCGGACAACTGAGCTCCTACAATGAGCAGTTCTTC. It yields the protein CASSGQLSSYNEQFF. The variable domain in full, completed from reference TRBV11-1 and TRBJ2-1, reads EAEVAQSPRYKITEKSQAVAFWCDPISGHATLYWYRQILGQGPELLVQFQDESVVDDSQLPKDRFSAERLKGVDSTLKIQPAELGDSAMYLCASSGQLSSYNEQFFGPGTRLTVL.

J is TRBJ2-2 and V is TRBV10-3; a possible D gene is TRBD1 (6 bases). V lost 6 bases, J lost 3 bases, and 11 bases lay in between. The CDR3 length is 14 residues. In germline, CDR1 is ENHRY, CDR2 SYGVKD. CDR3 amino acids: CAIRSYRDTGELFF. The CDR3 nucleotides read TGTGCCATCAGGTCCTACAGGGACACCGGGGAGCTGTTTTTT.

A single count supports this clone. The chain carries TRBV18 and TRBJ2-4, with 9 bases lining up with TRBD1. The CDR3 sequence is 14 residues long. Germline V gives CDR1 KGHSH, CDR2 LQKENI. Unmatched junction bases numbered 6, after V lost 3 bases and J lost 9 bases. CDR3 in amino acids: CASSPPGQGFIQYF. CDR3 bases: TGTGCCAGCTCACCCCCCGGACAGGGGTTCATTCAGTACTTC.

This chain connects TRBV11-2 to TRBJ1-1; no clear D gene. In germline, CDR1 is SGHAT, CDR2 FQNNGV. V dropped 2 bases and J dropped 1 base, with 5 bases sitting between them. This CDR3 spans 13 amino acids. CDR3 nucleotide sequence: TGTGCCAGCAGCTTATGGAGGAACACTGAAGCTTTCTTT. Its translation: CASSLWRNTEAFF.

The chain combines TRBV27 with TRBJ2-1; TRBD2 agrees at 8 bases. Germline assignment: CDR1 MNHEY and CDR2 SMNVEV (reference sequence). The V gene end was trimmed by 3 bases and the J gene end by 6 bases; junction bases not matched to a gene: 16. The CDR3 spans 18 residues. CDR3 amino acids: CASSFTPTTSAQANEQFF. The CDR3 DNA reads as TGTGCCAGCAGTTTCACACCGACGACTAGCGCCCAAGCCAATGAGCAGTTCTTC.

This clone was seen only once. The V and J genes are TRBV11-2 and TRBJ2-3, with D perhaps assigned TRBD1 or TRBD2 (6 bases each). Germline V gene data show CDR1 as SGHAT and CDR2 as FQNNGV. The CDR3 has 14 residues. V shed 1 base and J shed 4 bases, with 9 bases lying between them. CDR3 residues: CASSLGGASDTQYF. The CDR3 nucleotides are TGTGCCAGCAGCTTAGGGGGGGCCTCAGATACGCAGTATTTT. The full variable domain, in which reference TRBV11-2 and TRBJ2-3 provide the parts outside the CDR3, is EAGVAQSPRYKIIEKRQSVAFWCNPISGHATLYWYQQILGQGPKLLIQFQNNGVVDDSQLPKDRFSAERLKGVDSTLKIQPAKLEDSAVYLCASSLGGASDTQYFGPGTRLTVL.

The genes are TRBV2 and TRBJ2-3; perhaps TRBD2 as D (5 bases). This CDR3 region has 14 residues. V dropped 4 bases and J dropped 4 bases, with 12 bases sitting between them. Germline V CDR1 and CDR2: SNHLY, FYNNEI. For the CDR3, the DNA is TGTGCCAGCAGTGTGGTCGGGGTGGCAGATACGCAGTATTTT. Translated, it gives CASSVVGVADTQYF. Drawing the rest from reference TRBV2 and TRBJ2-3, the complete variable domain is EPEVTQTPSHQVTQMGQEVILRCVPISNHLYFYWYRQILGQKVEFLVSFYNNEISEKSEIFDDQFSVERPDGSNFTLKIRSTKLEDSAMYFCASSVVGVADTQYFGPGTRLTVL.

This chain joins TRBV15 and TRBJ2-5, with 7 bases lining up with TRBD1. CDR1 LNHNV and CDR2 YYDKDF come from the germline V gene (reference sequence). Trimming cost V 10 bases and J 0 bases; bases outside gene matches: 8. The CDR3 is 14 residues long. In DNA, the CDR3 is TGTGCCATCAAGAGACAGGGTAACCAAGAGACCCAGTACTTC. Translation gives CAIKRQGNQETQYF.

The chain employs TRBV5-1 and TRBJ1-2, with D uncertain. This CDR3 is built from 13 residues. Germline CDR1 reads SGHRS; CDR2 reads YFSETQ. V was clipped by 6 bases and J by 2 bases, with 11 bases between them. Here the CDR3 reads CASTLGENYGYTF. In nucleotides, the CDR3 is TGCGCCAGCACCCTCGGAGAGAACTATGGCTACACCTTC.

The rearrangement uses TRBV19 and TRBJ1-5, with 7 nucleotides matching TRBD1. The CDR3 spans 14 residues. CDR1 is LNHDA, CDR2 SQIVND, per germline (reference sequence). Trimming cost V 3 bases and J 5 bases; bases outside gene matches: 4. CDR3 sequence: CASSIWDRDQPQHF. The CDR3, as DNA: TGTGCCAGTAGTATTTGGGACAGAGATCAGCCCCAGCATTTT.

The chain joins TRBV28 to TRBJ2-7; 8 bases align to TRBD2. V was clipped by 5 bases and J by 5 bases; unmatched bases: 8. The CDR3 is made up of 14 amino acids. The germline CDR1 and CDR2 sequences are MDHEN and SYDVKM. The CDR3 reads CASSVPGLGDEQYF. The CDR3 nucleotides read TGTGCCAGCAGTGTCCCGGGACTAGGCGACGAGCAGTACTTC.

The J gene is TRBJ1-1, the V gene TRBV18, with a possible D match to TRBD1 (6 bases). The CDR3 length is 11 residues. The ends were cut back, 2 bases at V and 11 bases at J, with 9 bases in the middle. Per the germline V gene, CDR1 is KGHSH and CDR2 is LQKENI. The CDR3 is CASSPAGAAFF. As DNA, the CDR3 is TGTGCCAGCTCACCAGCAGGGGCGGCTTTCTTT.

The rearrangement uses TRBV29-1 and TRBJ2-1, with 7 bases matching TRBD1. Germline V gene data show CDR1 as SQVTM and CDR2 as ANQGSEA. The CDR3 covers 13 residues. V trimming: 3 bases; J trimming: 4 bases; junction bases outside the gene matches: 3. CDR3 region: CSVEGTDYNEQFF. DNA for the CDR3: TGCAGCGTTGAGGGGACAGATTACAATGAGCAGTTCTTC.

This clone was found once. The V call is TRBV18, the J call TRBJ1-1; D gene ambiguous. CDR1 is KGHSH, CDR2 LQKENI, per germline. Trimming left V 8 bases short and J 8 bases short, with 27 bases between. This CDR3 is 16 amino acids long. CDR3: CASPRESRDIQSEAFF. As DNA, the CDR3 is TGTGCCAGCCCAAGGGAATCCCGGGATATCCAGTCGGAAGCTTTCTTT.

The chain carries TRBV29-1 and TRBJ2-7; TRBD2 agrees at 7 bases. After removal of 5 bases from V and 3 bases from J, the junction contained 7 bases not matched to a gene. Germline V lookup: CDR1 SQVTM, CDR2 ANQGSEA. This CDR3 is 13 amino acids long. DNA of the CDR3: TGCAGCGTTTTTTCGGCGGGAGTCTACGAGCAGTACTTC. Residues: CSVFSAGVYEQYF.

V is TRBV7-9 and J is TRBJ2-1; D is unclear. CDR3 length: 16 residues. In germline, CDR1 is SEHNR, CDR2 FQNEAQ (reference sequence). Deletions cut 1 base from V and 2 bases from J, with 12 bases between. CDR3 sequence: CASSLGTARPYNEQFF. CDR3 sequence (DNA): TGTGCCAGCAGCTTAGGGACCGCGAGGCCCTACAATGAGCAGTTCTTC.

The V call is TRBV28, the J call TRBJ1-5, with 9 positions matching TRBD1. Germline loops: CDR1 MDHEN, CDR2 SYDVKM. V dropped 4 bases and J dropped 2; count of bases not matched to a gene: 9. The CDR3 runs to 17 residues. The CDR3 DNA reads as TGTGCCAGCAGTTCCTTCACAGGGGGCGCCGGCAATCAGCCCCAGCATTTT. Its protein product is CASSSFTGGAGNQPQHF. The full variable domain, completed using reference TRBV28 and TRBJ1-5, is DVKVTQSSRYLVKRTGEKVFLECVQDMDHENMFWYRQDPGLGLRLIYFSYDVKMKEKGDIPEGYSVSREKKERFSLILESASTNQTSMYLCASSSFTGGAGNQPQHFGDGTRLSIL.

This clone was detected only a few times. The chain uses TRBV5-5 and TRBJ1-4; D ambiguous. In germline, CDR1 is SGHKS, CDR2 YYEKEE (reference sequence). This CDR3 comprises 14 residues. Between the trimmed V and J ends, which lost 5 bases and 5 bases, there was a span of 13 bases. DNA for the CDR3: TGTGCCAGCAGATTAGAAAGCGTAAATGAAAAACTGTTTTTT. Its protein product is CASRLESVNEKLFF.

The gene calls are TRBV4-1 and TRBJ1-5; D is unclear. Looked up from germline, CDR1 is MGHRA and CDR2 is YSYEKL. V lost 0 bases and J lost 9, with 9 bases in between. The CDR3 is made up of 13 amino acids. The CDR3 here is CASSQDGGPPQHF. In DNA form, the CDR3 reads TGCGCCAGCAGCCAAGATGGAGGTCCGCCCCAGCATTTT.